These T cell receptor beta chains were read from a single sample in a study of T cell repertoires in cytomegalovirus infection. From the reads, TCRdb called clonotypes with MiXCR, one entry per CDR3 protein. The sample holds roughly 100,000 distinct CDR3 sequences, approximately 15% seen once. The sample consisted of PBMCs. These receptors were taken from a human donor in good health (CMV status not recorded). Some clones in this sample may be carry-over from other donors' samples. Both conserved end residues are part of each CDR3. Fields, in order: D gene, CDR3 length, V gene, clone size, J gene, CDR3 protein, CDR3 DNA. D genes are given only for firm matches. Not all rows give a size; the values are once, few, many and, for expanded clones, a class.

>TRBD1|15|TRBV6-1|many|TRBJ1-4
CASSPSTGRSEKLFF
TGTGCCAGCAGCCCTTCGACAGGGCGGAGTGAAAAACTGTTTTTT
>TRBD1|12|TRBV19|.|TRBJ1-5
CASSTRQGPQHF
TGTGCCAGTAGTACGCGACAGGGGCCCCAGCATTTT
>TRBD2|15|TRBV7-9|.|TRBJ2-1
CASSTAGGAENEQFF
TGTGCCAGCAGTACCGCCGGGGGGGCAGAGAATGAGCAGTTCTTC
>.|14|TRBV20-1|.|TRBJ2-7
CSARDAGDAYEQYF
TGCAGTGCTAGAGATGCAGGGGACGCCTACGAGCAGTACTTC
>.|15|TRBV7-2|many|TRBJ1-1
CASSLVPALSTEAFF
TGTGCCAGCAGCTTAGTGCCAGCCCTGTCCACTGAAGCTTTCTTT
>TRBD2|16|TRBV20-1|many|TRBJ2-7
CSAFGLAGGKTYEQYF
TGCAGTGCTTTCGGACTAGCGGGGGGGAAAACCTACGAGCAGTACTTC
>TRBD1|15|TRBV18|.|TRBJ2-3
CASSPRQGASDTQYF
TGTGCCAGCTCACCTCGGCAGGGGGCATCAGATACGCAGTATTTT
>TRBD2|18|TRBV11-2|few|TRBJ2-1
CASSLWGTSGGAYNEQFF
TGTGCCAGCAGCTTATGGGGTACTAGCGGGGGGGCCTACAATGAGCAGTTCTTC
>.|14|TRBV24-1|many|TRBJ1-5
CATSGGRTNQPQHF
TGTGCCACCAGTGGGGGACGTACGAATCAGCCCCAGCATTTT
>.|15|TRBV7-2|medium-sized|TRBJ2-5
CASSLVLARQETQYF
TGTGCCAGCAGCTTAGTCCTCGCGAGACAAGAGACCCAGTACTTC
>.|12|TRBV7-2|many|TRBJ2-7
CASSFNLGEQYF
TGTGCCAGCAGCTTTAATTTAGGGGAGCAGTACTTC
>TRBD1|16|TRBV19|few|TRBJ1-2
CASSTRTGTGGYGYTF
TGTGCCAGTAGTACAAGAACCGGGACAGGGGGGTATGGCTACACCTTC
>.|14|TRBV5-1|.|TRBJ1-5
CASSLEGGNQPQHF
TGCGCCAGCAGCTTGGAGGGGGGAAATCAGCCCCAGCATTTT
>.|19|TRBV18|.|TRBJ1-2
CASSPPPGTPRDMVYGYTF
TGTGCCAGCTCACCACCGCCCGGGACACCCCGTGATATGGTCTATGGCTACACCTTC
>.|16|TRBV7-2|many|TRBJ2-6
CASSLAVSSGANVLTF
TGTGCCAGCAGCTTAGCGGTAAGCTCTGGGGCCAACGTCCTGACTTTC
>TRBD2|15|TRBV7-3|.|TRBJ2-4
CASSPGGGNKNIQYF
TGTGCCAGCAGCCCGGGGGGGGGAAACAAAAACATTCAGTACTTC
>.|15|TRBV7-8|many|TRBJ1-2
CASSFSQQGTYGYTF
TGTGCCAGCAGCTTTTCACAACAGGGTACCTATGGCTACACCTTC